The next 30 T cell receptor beta chains were all read from a single sample in a study of cytomegalovirus exposure and HLA in healthy donors. PCR used 60 Vbeta primers and 13 Jbeta primers. Profiled with immunoSEQ multiplex PCR; TCRdb holds only in-frame clones, not every one. The table includes approximately 100,000 clones, about 80% detected once. Sequences were obtained from PBMCs. These receptors were obtained from a woman aged 50 to 60 in good health and CMV-seropositive.

This sequence joins TRBV6-6 and TRBJ1-5; D may be TRBD1 (6 bases). The V gene lost 4 bases and the J gene lost 5 bases, with 15 bases spanning the gap. The CDR3 covers 15 residues. Looked up from germline, CDR1 is MNHNY and CDR2 is SVGAGI (reference sequence). The CDR3 DNA reads as TGTGCCAGCAGTTGGAAACAGGGAACTGATCAGCCCCAGCATTTT. Translating gives CASSWKQGTDQPQHF.

On this clone: The junction departs from germline at one end; a sequencing error may be responsible. The rearrangement links TRBV7-9 to TRBJ2-7; possibly TRBD2 for D (5 bases). Per the germline V gene, CDR1 is SEHNR and CDR2 is FQNEAQ (reference sequence). This CDR3 region has 12 residues. The CDR3 bases are TGTTCCAGCAGCTTAGGCGGGTACGAGCAGTACTTC. Residues: CSSSLGGYEQYF.

About this clone: Other nucleotide sequences in the sample specify the same CDR3. This chain joins TRBV6-5 and TRBJ1-1; maybe TRBD1 (6 bases). Looked up from germline, CDR1 is MNHEY and CDR2 is SVGAGI. The CDR3 totals 15 residues. V lost 0 bases and J 0 bases, leaving 8 bases between the germline ends. The CDR3 sequence: CASSYSWTVNTEAFF. CDR3 DNA sequence: TGTGCCAGCAGTTACTCGTGGACAGTGAACACTGAAGCTTTCTTT.

The chain uses TRBV7-6 and TRBJ2-7; perhaps TRBD2 as D (7 bases). From germline, CDR1 is SGHVS and CDR2 FNYEAQ. V gave up 5 bases and J gave up 1 base, with 15 bases separating them. CDR3 length: 15 amino acids. Here the CDR3 reads CASSPTGGRSYEQYF. The CDR3 DNA sequence: TGTGCCAGCAGCCCGACGGGGGGCAGGTCCTACGAGCAGTACTTC. Supplemented by reference TRBV7-6 and TRBJ2-7, the full variable domain reads GAGVSQSPRYKVTKRGQDVALRCDPISGHVSLYWYRQALGQGPEFLTYFNYEAQQDKSGLPNDRFSAERPEGSISTLTIQRTEQRDSAMYRCASSPTGGRSYEQYFGPGTRLTVT.

The chain carries TRBV11-2 and TRBJ2-5; maybe TRBD1 (6 bases). CDR1 is SGHAT, CDR2 FQNNGV, per germline. This CDR3 has 14 amino acids. The V and J ends lost 3 bases and 3 bases respectively, with 11 bases between them. This chain's CDR3 is CASSFNRAEETQYF. The CDR3 nucleotides are TGTGCCAGCAGCTTCAACAGGGCCGAAGAGACCCAGTACTTC.

The chain combines TRBV7-6 with TRBJ2-7, with 10 nucleotides matching TRBD2. The trim removed 4 bases at V and 3 bases at J, leaving 3 bases unmatched. The germline V gene encodes CDR1 SGHVS and CDR2 FNYEAQ. CDR3 length: 14 amino acids. CDR3 residues: CASSWTSGDYEQYF. The CDR3 nucleotides are TGTGCCAGCAGCTGGACTAGCGGAGACTACGAGCAGTACTTC. Supplemented by reference TRBV7-6 and TRBJ2-7, the full variable domain reads GAGVSQSPRYKVTKRGQDVALRCDPISGHVSLYWYRQALGQGPEFLTYFNYEAQQDKSGLPNDRFSAERPEGSISTLTIQRTEQRDSAMYRCASSWTSGDYEQYFGPGTRLTVT.

This clone has a single count. CDR3 coding DNA: TGTGCCAGCAGTTACTCGTGGGCAGCTAATGAAAAACTGTTTTTT. It specifies CASSYSWAANEKLFF. The chain is built from TRBV6-5 and TRBJ1-4, with D unresolved. The CDR3 is 15 amino acids. From germline, CDR1 is MNHEY and CDR2 SVGAGI. V was cut by 0 bases and J by 3 bases, with 8 bases left in between.

This chain uses TRBV27 with TRBJ2-2; TRBD1 matches 8 bases. The CDR3 runs 14 residues. CDR1 MNHEY and CDR2 SMNVEV come from the germline V gene (reference sequence). V was pared by 3 bases and J by 6 bases, with 3 bases of the junction left unmatched. The DNA for the CDR3 is TGTGCCAGCAGTTTTGACAGGGGCGCCGGGGAGCTGTTTTTT. This codes for CASSFDRGAGELFF.

The rearrangement joins TRBV4-1 to TRBJ2-7, with 7 nucleotides matching TRBD1. The CDR3 covers 13 residues. Trimming cost V 4 bases and J 9 bases; bases outside gene matches: 9. Per germline, CDR1 MGHRA and CDR2 YSYEKL. CDR3 nucleotide sequence: TGCGCCAGCAGCCCCGGGACAGCCTGGGGGCAGTACTTC. Encoded protein: CASSPGTAWGQYF.

This chain connects TRBV19 to TRBJ2-5, with unresolved D. This CDR3 region has 14 residues. The V end lost 5 bases, the J end lost 5 bases, and 15 bases lay between the germline ends. Germline V CDR1 and CDR2: LNHDA, SQIVND (reference sequence). In DNA form, the CDR3 reads TGTGCCAGTAGTTCAGACATGCTTCGTGAGACCCAGTACTTC. It encodes CASSSDMLRETQYF.

The sample holds a few counts of this clone. This sequence joins TRBV25-1 and TRBJ2-3; perhaps TRBD2 as D (6 bases). This CDR3 has 14 residues. Trimming stripped 4 bases from V and 1 base from J, with 9 bases between. Germline loops: CDR1 MGHDK, CDR2 SYGVNS. The CDR3 DNA reads TGTGCCAGCAGTGGTCCTAGCGGCACAGATACGCAGTATTTT. Its translation: CASSGPSGTDTQYF.

The chain has TRBV18 and TRBJ2-1; D not resolved. Germline loops: CDR1 KGHSH, CDR2 LQKENI. CDR3 length: 15 residues. Trimming removed 2 bases at V and 1 base at J, with 9 bases between. CDR3 DNA: TGTGCCAGCTCACCAGTTATGGAGTCCTACAATGAGCAGTTCTTC. It yields the protein CASSPVMESYNEQFF.

The V and J genes are TRBV18 and TRBJ2-7; tentative D call: TRBD2 (5 bases). The V gene lost 2 bases and the J gene lost 9 bases, with 17 bases spanning the gap. CDR1 and CDR2 from the germline V gene are KGHSH and LQKENI. CDR3 length: 14 amino acids. The CDR3 spells CASSPGLLEGGQYF. In DNA form, the CDR3 reads TGTGCCAGCTCACCAGGGCTGCTAGAGGGTGGGCAGTACTTC.

The chain carries TRBV6-5 and TRBJ1-1; 7 bases match TRBD1. Unmatched junction bases numbered 3, after V lost 4 bases and J lost 4 bases. Germline values: CDR1 MNHEY, CDR2 SVGAGI. This CDR3 spans 13 amino acids. This CDR3 is CASSLTGATEAFF. The DNA for the CDR3 is TGTGCCAGCAGTTTAACAGGGGCCACTGAAGCTTTCTTT.

A few counts support this clone. CDR3 sequence reads: CASSLAGGYTDTQYF. The CDR3 region has the DNA TGTGCCAGCAGCTTAGCGGGGGGTTACACAGATACGCAGTATTTT. The rearrangement uses TRBV7-9 and TRBJ2-3; TRBD2 might be the D (6 bases). Looked up from germline, CDR1 is SEHNR and CDR2 is FQNEAQ (reference sequence). CDR3 length: 15 residues. V lost 0 bases and J lost 2, with 9 bases in between.

This chain links TRBV18 with TRBJ2-5; D remains unclear. The CDR3 is 13 residues long. The V end was cut by 3 bases, the J end by 5 bases, with 10 bases between. Germline-derived CDR1 and CDR2 are KGHSH and LQKENI. The DNA for the CDR3 is TGTGCCAGCTCACCGGCCAGTTGGGAGACCCAGTACTTC. This sequence encodes CASSPASWETQYF.

The chain has TRBV6-1 and TRBJ1-2; no firm D call. Between the trimmed V and J ends, which lost 0 bases and 5 bases, there was a span of 10 bases. Per germline, CDR1 MNHNS and CDR2 SASEGT. This CDR3 is 14 amino acids long. CDR3 coding DNA: TGTGCCAGCAGTGAAGCCCGGGGATTTTATGGCTACACCTTC. Its protein is CASSEARGFYGYTF.

The chain has TRBV7-2 and TRBJ2-1; D possibly corresponds to TRBD2 (6 bases). Looked up from germline, CDR1 is SGHTA and CDR2 is FQGNSA. The CDR3 is made up of 14 amino acids. Trimming left V 3 bases short and J 0 bases short, with 6 bases between. CDR3 DNA: TGTGCCAGCAGCTTGCGGGACTCCTACAATGAGCAGTTCTTC. It yields the protein CASSLRDSYNEQFF.

In its sample, this clone was seen once. The rearrangement links TRBV7-6 to TRBJ1-2; TRBD1 matches at 7 bases. There are 14 residues in the CDR3. CDR1 is SGHVS, CDR2 FNYEAQ, per germline. J gave up 8 bases and V 4 bases, and 10 bases lay outside the gene matches. The CDR3 spells CASSSGYRGEGYTF. CDR3 coding DNA: TGTGCCAGCAGCTCCGGATACAGGGGTGAAGGCTACACCTTC.

The chain links TRBV5-6 to TRBJ2-5, with D maybe TRBD2 (5 bases). Trimming removed 8 bases from V and 1 base from J, with 15 bases in between. There are 14 residues in the CDR3. Germline V CDR1 and CDR2: SGHDT, YYEEEE. The CDR3 region has the DNA TGTGCCAGTTGCCCCGGCGGGTTCCAAGAGACCCAGTACTTC. This codes for CASCPGGFQETQYF. Full variable domain (remainder filled in from reference TRBV5-6 and TRBJ2-5): DAGVTQSPTHLIKTRGQQVTLRCSPKSGHDTVSWYQQALGQGPQFIFQYYEEEERQRGNFPDRFSGHQFPNYSSELNVNALLLGDSALYLCASCPGGFQETQYFGPGTRLLVL.

The chain carries TRBV7-2 and TRBJ2-1, with D possibly matching TRBD2 (6 bases). Germline loops: CDR1 SGHTA, CDR2 FQGNSA. Trimming took 8 bases from V and 2 from J, leaving 13 bases between them. The CDR3 loop spans 14 amino acids. The CDR3 sequence is CASQWLATYNEQFF. CDR3 nucleotides: TGTGCCAGCCAATGGCTAGCGACCTACAATGAGCAGTTCTTC.

The chain carries TRBV11-2 and TRBJ1-5; TRBD1 agrees at 8 bases. This CDR3 comprises 14 residues. The junction had 7 bases not matched to a gene; V was cut back by 5 bases and J by 7 bases. In germline, CDR1 is SGHAT, CDR2 FQNNGV. CDR3 sequence: CASSQGTGSQPQHF. The CDR3 region has the DNA TGTGCCAGCAGCCAGGGGACAGGCAGCCAGCCCCAGCATTTT.

Note on this clone: Without the conserved terminal phenylalanine or tryptophan, this CDR3 likely stems from a read error. The chain has TRBV27 and TRBJ1-1, with D maybe TRBD1 (6 bases). Germline V gives CDR1 MNHEY, CDR2 SMNVEV (reference sequence). CDR3 size: 14 residues. V was pared by 0 bases and J by 3 bases, with 8 bases between. The CDR3 region has the DNA TGTGCCAGCAGTTTATCCACAGGGTACACTGAAGCTTTCCTT. This translates into CASSLSTGYTEAFL.

The chain is built from TRBV6-6 and TRBJ2-7; 10 bases are shared with TRBD1. Germline lookup yields CDR1 MNHNY and CDR2 SVGAGI (reference sequence). CDR3 length: 15 residues. V lost 6 bases to trimming and J lost 2 bases; unmatched junction nucleotides: 7. In nucleotides, the CDR3 is TGTGCCAGCAGGGACGGACAGGGGGGCCCCTACGAGCAGTACTTC. Encoded protein: CASRDGQGGPYEQYF.

The chain employs TRBV28 and TRBJ2-1; D perhaps matches TRBD2 (5 bases). The CDR3 contains 12 residues. The germline gives CDR1 MDHEN, CDR2 SYDVKM. The germline V and J ends were trimmed by 6 bases and 8 bases, with 11 bases remaining between them. CDR3 in DNA: TGTGCCAGCAGGCTCGGGCGGGATGAGCAGTTCTTC. This gives the protein CASRLGRDEQFF.

This clone was observed a handful of times. This chain joins TRBV7-9 and TRBJ2-5; tentatively, D is TRBD2 (6 bases). Trimming took off 1 base at V and 4 bases at J, with 13 bases between the two ends. Germline CDR1 and CDR2: SEHNR and FQNEAQ (reference sequence). This CDR3 is 15 amino acids long. The CDR3 nucleotides read TGTGCCAGCAGCTTAGTGCCTAGCGCTAGAGAGACCCAGTACTTC. This encodes CASSLVPSARETQYF.

The rearrangement joins TRBV19 to TRBJ2-1, with 15 bases matching TRBD2. With 3 bases clipped from V and 7 bases from J, the junction kept 4 bases outside the gene matches. Germline CDR1 is LNHDA and CDR2 is SQIVND (reference sequence). This CDR3 spans 16 amino acids. In DNA, the CDR3 is TGTGCCAGTAGTATCCAAGGACTAGCGGGGGGGAATGAGCAGTTCTTC. It yields the protein CASSIQGLAGGNEQFF.

This chain uses TRBV2 with TRBJ1-1; possibly TRBD1 for D (5 bases). Trimming cost V 6 bases and J 0 bases, with 17 bases left between them. The germline CDR1 and CDR2 sequences are SNHLY and FYNNEI. CDR3 size: 16 residues. The CDR3 DNA follows: TGTGCCAGCAGGGCTCTACCTTGGGACTTGAACACTGAAGCTTTCTTT. Translated, it gives CASRALPWDLNTEAFF.

This chain connects TRBV10-3 to TRBJ1-2; 10 bases match TRBD1. The CDR3 sequence is 15 residues long. With 6 bases clipped from V and 3 bases from J, the junction kept 7 bases outside the gene matches. Germline values: CDR1 ENHRY, CDR2 SYGVKD. This chain's CDR3 is CAISLRQGADYGYTF. In DNA form, the CDR3 reads TGTGCCATCAGCCTAAGACAGGGGGCGGACTATGGCTACACCTTC.

This clone occurred a few times. V usage is TRBV5-6 and J usage is TRBJ1-3, with 9 bases identical to TRBD1. J gave up 0 bases and V 4 bases, and 5 bases lay outside the gene matches. This CDR3 region has 16 residues. Per germline, CDR1 SGHDT and CDR2 YYEEEE. The CDR3 is CASSQDRGNSGNTIYF. The DNA of the CDR3 is TGTGCCAGCAGCCAAGACAGGGGGAACTCTGGAAACACCATATATTTT.